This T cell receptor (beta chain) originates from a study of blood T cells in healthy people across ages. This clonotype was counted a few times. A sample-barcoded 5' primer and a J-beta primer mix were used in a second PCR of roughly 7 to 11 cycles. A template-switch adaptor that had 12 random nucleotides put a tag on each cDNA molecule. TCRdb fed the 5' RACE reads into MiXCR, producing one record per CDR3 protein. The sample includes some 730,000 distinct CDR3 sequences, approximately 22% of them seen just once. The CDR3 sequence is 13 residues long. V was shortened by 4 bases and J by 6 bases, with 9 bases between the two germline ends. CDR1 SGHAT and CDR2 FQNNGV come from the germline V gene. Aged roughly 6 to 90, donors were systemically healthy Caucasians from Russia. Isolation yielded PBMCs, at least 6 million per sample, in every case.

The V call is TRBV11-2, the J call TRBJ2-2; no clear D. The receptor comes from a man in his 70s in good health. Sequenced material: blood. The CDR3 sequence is CASSSRMAGELFF. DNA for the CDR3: TGTGCCAGCAGCTCAAGAATGGCCGGGGAGCTGTTTTTT. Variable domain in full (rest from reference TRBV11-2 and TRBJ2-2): EAGVAQSPRYKIIEKRQSVAFWCNPISGHATLYWYQQILGQGPKLLIQFQNNGVVDDSQLPKDRFSAERLKGVDSTLKIQPAKLEDSAVYLCASSSRMAGELFFGEGSRLTVL.